Presented here are 2 T cell receptor beta chains from one specimen sequenced in a study of technical replicates of blood from a handful of donors (dated by TCRdb to about 2017). Library creation used the immunoSEQ multiplex PCR assay. Sourced from immuneACCESS, this table was stored by TCRdb with only in-frame sequences that have V and J called. A share of the clones is absent; for the studies checked, an unresolved V gene accounts for under half, and the remainder has no known explanation. This sample gives 55,000 to 75,000 clones in total; approximately 95% of them show up just once. The ten largest make up 2.5% to 3.5% of the sample. Sequenced sample: PBMCs. The receptors derive from a human donor in good health. Some clones in this sample may be carry-over from other donors' samples.

The chain employs TRBV6-6 and TRBJ1-1; D might be TRBD1 (5 bases). This CDR3 is built from 15 residues. CDR1 is MNHNY and CDR2 is SVGAGI in the germline V gene (reference sequence). V shed 1 base and J shed 1 base, with 10 bases lying between them. The CDR3 DNA follows: TGTGCCAGCAGTTACTTACAGGCTGGGAACACTGAAGCTTTCTTT. This sequence encodes CASSYLQAGNTEAFF.

This clone was found once. CDR3 in DNA: TGTGCCAGCAGTGTAGAGGGGAGGGACACTGAAGCTTTCTTT. Protein product: CASSVEGRDTEAFF. The rearrangement uses TRBV2 and TRBJ1-1, with D possibly TRBD1 on 5 matching bases. Trimming took 4 bases from V and 3 from J, leaving 12 bases between them. The CDR3 totals 14 residues. The germline CDR1 and CDR2 sequences are SNHLY and FYNNEI.